Described below is a single TCR beta chain sequence and its context. The CDR3 runs 14 residues. This record comes from a study of blood T cell repertoires in COVID-19. How the authors handled the data: Amplification from reference gene primers served as the basis for estimated nucleated cell counts. The data were produced by immunoSEQ multiplex PCR, yet TCRdb's version contains in-frame clones alone and is incomplete. V and J calls and clone size are given by that table; D and trimming were obtained from the DNA. The sample has about 200,000 clones, 70% to 90% seen once. This TCR came from a human donor with active or convalescent COVID-19. The donor label of this sample is uncertain. The chain joins TRBV21-1 to TRBJ1-6. TRBV21-1 is deemed a pseudogene. Material: peripheral blood. CDR3 amino acids: CAGHYWRVDSPLHF. The CDR3 region has the DNA TGTGCCGGTCACTATTGGAGGGTAGATTCACCCCTCCACTTT.